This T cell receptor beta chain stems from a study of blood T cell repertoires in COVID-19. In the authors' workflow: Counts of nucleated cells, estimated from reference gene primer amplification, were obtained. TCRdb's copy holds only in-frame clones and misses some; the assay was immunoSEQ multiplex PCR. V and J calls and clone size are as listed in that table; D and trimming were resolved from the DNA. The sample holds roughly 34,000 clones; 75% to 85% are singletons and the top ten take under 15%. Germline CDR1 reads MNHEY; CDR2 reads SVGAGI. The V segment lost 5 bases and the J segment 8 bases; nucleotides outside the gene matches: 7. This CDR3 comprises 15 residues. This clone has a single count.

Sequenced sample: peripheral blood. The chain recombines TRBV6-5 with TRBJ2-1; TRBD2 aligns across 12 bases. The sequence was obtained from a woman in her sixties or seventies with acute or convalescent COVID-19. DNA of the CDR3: TGTGCCAGCAGTAGCCTAGCGGGGGGGCTCGATGAGCAGTTCTTC. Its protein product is CASSSLAGGLDEQFF.